These 2 T cell receptor beta chains were sequenced from one sample in a study of blood T cell repertoires in COVID-19. This table comes from immunoSEQ multiplex PCR, and its TCRdb copy is limited to in-frame clones, with some not included. The sample has about 13,000 clones, approximately 91% seen once. Sequencing used peripheral blood. These TCRs come from a human donor in a cohort sampled during active COVID-19.

The count of this clone is one. The rearrangement links TRBV3-1 (or the pseudogene TRBV3-2) to TRBJ2-7, with D unresolved. Germline-derived CDR1 and CDR2 are LGHDT and YNNKEL (reference sequence). The CDR3 runs 14 residues. V was pared by 1 base and J by 4 bases, with 11 bases between. Written as DNA, the CDR3 is TGTGCCAGCAGCCAAGGTGATGGCTTATACGAGCAGTACTTC. Residues: CASSQGDGLYEQYF.

The chain couples TRBV21-1 to TRBJ2-1; the table assigns TRBD2, which was not confirmed against the DNA. TRBV21-1 is a known pseudogene. There are 17 residues in the CDR3. CDR3 in DNA: TGTGCCAGCAGCAAAGCTAAAAGCGGGGGAGGTCGGGGTGAGCAGTTCTTC. This gives the protein CASSKAKSGGGRGEQFF.